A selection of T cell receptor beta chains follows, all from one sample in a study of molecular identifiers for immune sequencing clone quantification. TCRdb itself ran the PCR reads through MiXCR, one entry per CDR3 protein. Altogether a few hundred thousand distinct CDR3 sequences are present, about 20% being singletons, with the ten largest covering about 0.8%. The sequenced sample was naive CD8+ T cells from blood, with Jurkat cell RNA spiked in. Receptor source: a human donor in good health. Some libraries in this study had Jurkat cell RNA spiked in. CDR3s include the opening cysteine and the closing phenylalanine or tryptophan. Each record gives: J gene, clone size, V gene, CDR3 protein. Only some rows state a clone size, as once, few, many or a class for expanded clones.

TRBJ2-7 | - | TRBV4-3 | CASSQGAENYEQYF
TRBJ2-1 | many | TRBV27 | CASTSQGAPDHEQFF
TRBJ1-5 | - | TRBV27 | CASSSLTGTNQPQHF
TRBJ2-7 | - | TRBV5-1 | CASSVVGGTASYERYF
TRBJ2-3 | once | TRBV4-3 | CASSQDPGQPLTSTDTQYF
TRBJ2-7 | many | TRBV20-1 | CSARTSGYEQYF
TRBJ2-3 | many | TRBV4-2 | CASSRKAGDPTDTQYF
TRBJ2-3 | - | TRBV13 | CASSAGGTLLRDTQYF
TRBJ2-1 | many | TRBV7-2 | CASSAGTSGPNEQFF
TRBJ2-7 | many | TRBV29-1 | CSVEDRNEQYF
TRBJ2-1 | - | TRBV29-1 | CSVEILAGYNEQFF
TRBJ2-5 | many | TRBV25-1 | CASSEIGTGMRETQYF
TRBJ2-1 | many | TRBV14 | CASSPGPRQFF
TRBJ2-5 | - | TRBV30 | CAWSATALGETQYF
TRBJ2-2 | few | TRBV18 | CASSTWGNTGELFF